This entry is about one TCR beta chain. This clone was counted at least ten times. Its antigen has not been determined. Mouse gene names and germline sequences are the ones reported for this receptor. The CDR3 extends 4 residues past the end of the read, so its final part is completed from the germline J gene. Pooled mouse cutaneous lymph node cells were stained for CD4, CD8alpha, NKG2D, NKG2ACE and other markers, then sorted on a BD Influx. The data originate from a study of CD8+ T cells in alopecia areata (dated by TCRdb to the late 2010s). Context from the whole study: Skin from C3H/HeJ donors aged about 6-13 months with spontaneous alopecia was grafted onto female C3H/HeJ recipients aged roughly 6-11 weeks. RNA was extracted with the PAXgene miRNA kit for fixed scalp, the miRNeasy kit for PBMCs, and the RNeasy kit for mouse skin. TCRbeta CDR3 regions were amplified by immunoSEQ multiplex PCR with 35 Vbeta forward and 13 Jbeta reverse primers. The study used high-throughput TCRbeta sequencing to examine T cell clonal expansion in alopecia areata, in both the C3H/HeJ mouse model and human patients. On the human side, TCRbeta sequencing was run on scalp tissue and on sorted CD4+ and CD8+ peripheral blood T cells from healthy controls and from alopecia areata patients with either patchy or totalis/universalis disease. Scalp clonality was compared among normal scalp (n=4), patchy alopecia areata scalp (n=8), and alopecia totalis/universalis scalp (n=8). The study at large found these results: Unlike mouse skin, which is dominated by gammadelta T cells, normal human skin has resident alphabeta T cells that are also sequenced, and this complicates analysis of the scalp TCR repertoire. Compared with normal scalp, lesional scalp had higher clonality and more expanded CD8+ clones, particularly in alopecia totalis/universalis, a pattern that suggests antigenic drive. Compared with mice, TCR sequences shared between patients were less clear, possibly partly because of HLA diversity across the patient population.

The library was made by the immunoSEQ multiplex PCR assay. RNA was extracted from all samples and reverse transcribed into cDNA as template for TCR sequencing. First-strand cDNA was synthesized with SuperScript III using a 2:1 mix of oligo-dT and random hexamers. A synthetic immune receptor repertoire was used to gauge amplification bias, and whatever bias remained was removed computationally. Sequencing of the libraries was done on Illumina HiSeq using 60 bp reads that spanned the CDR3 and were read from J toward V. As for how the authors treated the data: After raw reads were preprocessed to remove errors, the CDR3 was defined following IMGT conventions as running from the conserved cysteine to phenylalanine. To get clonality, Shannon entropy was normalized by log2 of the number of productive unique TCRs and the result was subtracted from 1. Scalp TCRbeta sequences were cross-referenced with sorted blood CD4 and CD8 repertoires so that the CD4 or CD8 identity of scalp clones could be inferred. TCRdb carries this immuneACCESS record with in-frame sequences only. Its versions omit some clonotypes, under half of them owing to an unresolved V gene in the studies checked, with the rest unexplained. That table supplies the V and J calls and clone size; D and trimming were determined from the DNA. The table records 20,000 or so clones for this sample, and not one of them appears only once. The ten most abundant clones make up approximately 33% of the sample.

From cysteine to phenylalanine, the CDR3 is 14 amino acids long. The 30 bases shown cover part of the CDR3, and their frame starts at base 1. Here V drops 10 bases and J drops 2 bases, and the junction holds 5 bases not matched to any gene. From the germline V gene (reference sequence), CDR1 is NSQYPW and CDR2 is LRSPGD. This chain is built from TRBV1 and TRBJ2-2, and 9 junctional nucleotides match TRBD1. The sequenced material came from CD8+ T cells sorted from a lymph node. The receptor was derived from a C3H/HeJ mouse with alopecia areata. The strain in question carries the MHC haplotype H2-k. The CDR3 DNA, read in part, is TGCACCTTAGGGACAGGGAGGAACACCGGG. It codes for CTLGTGRNTG. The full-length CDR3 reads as CTLGTGRNTGQLYF.